Presented here are 28 T cell receptor beta chains from one specimen sequenced in a study of blood T cell repertoires in COVID-19. Repertoires were generated with immunoSEQ multiplex PCR, while TCRdb's copy carries only in-frame clones and drops some. The sample carries some 60,000 clones, about 80% recorded once. The sample consisted of peripheral blood. The receptor set was obtained from an elderly woman with acute or convalescent COVID-19.

The chain employs TRBV7-2 and TRBJ2-7; 10 bases line up with TRBD2. The ends lost 1 base at V and 5 bases at J; junction bases unmatched: 5. This CDR3 has 15 amino acids. CDR1 is SGHTA and CDR2 is FQGNSA in the germline V gene. CDR3 residues: CASSLGAGGPHEQYF. In DNA form, the CDR3 reads TGTGCCAGCAGCTTAGGAGCGGGGGGGCCCCACGAGCAGTACTTC.

V usage is TRBV15 and J usage is TRBJ1-5; no definite D call. The V gene's germline CDR1 is LNHNV and CDR2 YYDKDF (reference sequence). CDR3 length equals 16 residues. V gave up 6 bases and J gave up 2 bases, with 17 bases separating them. CDR3 nucleotides: TGTGCCACCAGAATCCCCGGGAGGAATGGCAATCAGCCCCAGCATTTT. This sequence encodes CATRIPGRNGNQPQHF.

V gene TRBV27 combines with J gene TRBJ2-7, with 9 bases aligning to TRBD1. Unmatched junction bases numbered 5, after V lost 3 bases and J lost 2 bases. This CDR3 region has 15 residues. Germline V gene sequence: CDR1 MNHEY, CDR2 SMNVEV (reference sequence). The CDR3 is CASSLSGTGPYEQYF. The CDR3 DNA is TGTGCCAGCAGTTTGTCCGGGACAGGGCCCTACGAGCAGTACTTC.

This chain connects TRBV7-9 to TRBJ2-4; maybe TRBD2 (5 bases). Germline V lookup: CDR1 SEHNR, CDR2 FQNEAQ (reference sequence). The V end was cut by 5 bases, the J end by 10 bases, with 9 bases between. The CDR3 sequence is 11 residues long. CDR3 sequence reads: CASSPEVIQYF. Written as DNA, the CDR3 is TGTGCCAGCAGCCCGGAGGTGATTCAGTACTTC.

This clone appeared a single time. The chain is built from TRBV19 and TRBJ2-7; 8 nucleotides align to TRBD1. Germline assignment: CDR1 LNHDA and CDR2 SQIVND (reference sequence). CDR3 size: 14 residues. V lost 7 bases, J lost 5 bases, and 10 bases stayed unmatched. CDR3 nucleotides: TGTGCCAGTAACCAGGCGCAGGGGGCTAACGAGCAGTACTTC. Amino acids: CASNQAQGANEQYF.

A few counts support this clone. The J gene is TRBJ2-7, the V gene TRBV10-2, with 8 bases fitting TRBD1. CDR3 length equals 14 residues. Germline V lookup: CDR1 WSHSY, CDR2 SAAADI. V lost 2 bases, J lost 3 bases, and 3 bases stayed unmatched. As DNA, the CDR3 is TGCGCCAGCAGTGAGAGACAGGGGTTCTACGAGCAGTACTTC. Translating it yields CASSERQGFYEQYF.

This clone was counted between two and nine times. The V and J genes are TRBV19 and TRBJ2-7, with a weak D call TRBD1 (5 bases). Trimming shortened V by 5 bases and J by 5 bases, and 13 bases separated the two germline ends. Germline V gene lookup returns CDR1 LNHDA and CDR2 SQIVND (reference sequence). The CDR3 runs to 13 residues. CDR3 loop: CASSLLGVHEQYF. The CDR3 DNA sequence: TGTGCCAGTAGTCTTCTAGGGGTCCACGAGCAGTACTTC.

The rearrangement links TRBV6-6 to TRBJ1-5; a weak D match, TRBD1 (6 bases). In germline, CDR1 is MNHNY, CDR2 SVGAGI (reference sequence). The length of the CDR3 is 15 residues. The ends were cut back, 6 bases at V and 2 bases at J, with 14 bases in the middle. The CDR3 here is CASRAAQGGNQPQHF. CDR3 in DNA: TGTGCCAGCAGGGCCGCACAGGGCGGCAATCAGCCCCAGCATTTT.

The V and J genes are TRBV3-1 (or the pseudogene TRBV3-2) and TRBJ2-1, with 7 bases fitting TRBD2. Trimming at V came to 9 bases and at J to 7 bases, leaving 15 bases not matched to a gene. The V gene's germline CDR1 is LGHDT and CDR2 YNNKEL (reference sequence). The length of the CDR3 is 15 residues. The CDR3 sequence is CASIGGGRNSNEQFF. DNA for the CDR3: TGTGCCAGTATCGGGGGAGGGAGGAACTCTAATGAGCAGTTCTTC.

This clone was observed a handful of times. The V gene is TRBV5-1, the J gene TRBJ2-7, with 7 bases fitting TRBD1. CDR3 length: 12 residues. Germline V lookup: CDR1 SGHRS, CDR2 YFSETQ. The V and J ends lost 7 bases and 3 bases, in that order; junction bases with no gene match: 4. This CDR3 reads CASGRQGYEQYF. CDR3 in DNA: TGCGCCAGCGGAAGACAGGGCTACGAGCAGTACTTC.

The chain uses TRBV18 and TRBJ2-3; D perhaps matches TRBD2 (5 bases). V lost 3 bases and J 1 base, leaving 11 bases between the germline ends. This CDR3 has 15 residues. The germline V gene encodes CDR1 KGHSH and CDR2 LQKENI. DNA of the CDR3: TGTGCCAGCTCACCCTTGAGGGTCGGCACAGATACGCAGTATTTT. As protein: CASSPLRVGTDTQYF. Full variable domain (remainder filled in from reference TRBV18 and TRBJ2-3): NAGVMQNPRHLVRRRGQEARLRCSPMKGHSHVYWYRQLPEEGLKFMVYLQKENIIDESGMPKERFSAEFPKEGPSILRIQQVVRGDSAAYFCASSPLRVGTDTQYFGPGTRLTVL.

The chain links TRBV5-5 to TRBJ2-2; D is possibly TRBD1 (5 bases). Germline-derived CDR1 and CDR2 are SGHKS and YYEKEE (reference sequence). Trimming took 2 bases from V and 0 from J, leaving 5 bases between them. The CDR3 totals 14 residues. The CDR3 sequence is CASSLQANTGELFF. The CDR3 DNA reads TGTGCCAGCAGCTTACAGGCGAACACCGGGGAGCTGTTTTTT.

This chain connects TRBV7-8 to TRBJ2-1; 12 nucleotides match TRBD2. CDR1 is SGHVS and CDR2 is FQNEAQ in the germline V gene. The CDR3 runs 14 residues. V gave up 6 bases and J gave up 7 bases; unmatched junction bases: 4. The CDR3 DNA is TGTGCCAGCAGGACTAGCGGGGGTACGAATGAGCAGTTCTTC. Protein: CASRTSGGTNEQFF.

The J gene is TRBJ2-7, the V gene TRBV5-1; tentatively, D is TRBD2 (6 bases). The CDR3 has 14 amino acids. CDR1 and CDR2 from the germline V gene are SGHRS and YFSETQ. Trimming pared 4 bases from V and 2 bases from J, leaving 13 bases between. CDR3 coding DNA: TGCGCCAGCAGCACCTCCGGGGGTGCCTACGAGCAGTACTTC. This translates into CASSTSGGAYEQYF.

The CDR3 here is CAISGQREETQYF. The DNA for the CDR3 is TGTGCCATCAGCGGACAGAGAGAAGAGACCCAGTACTTC. This chain links TRBV10-3 with TRBJ2-5, with D perhaps matching TRBD1 (6 bases). V lost 6 bases to trimming and J lost 3 bases, with 11 bases between them. This CDR3 contains 13 residues. Germline V lookup: CDR1 ENHRY, CDR2 SYGVKD.

This clone appeared a few times. The chain joins TRBV5-1 to TRBJ1-4; D is ambiguous. CDR1 and CDR2 (germline): SGHRS, YFSETQ. The CDR3 is made up of 15 amino acids. V was trimmed by 2 bases and J by 4 bases, leaving 12 bases between them. The CDR3 protein is CASSLDGSNNEKLFF. Here the CDR3 DNA reads TGCGCCAGCAGCTTAGACGGGTCGAATAATGAAAAACTGTTTTTT. Together with reference TRBV5-1 and TRBJ1-4, the CDR3 gives the full variable domain: KAGVTQTPRYLIKTRGQQVTLSCSPISGHRSVSWYQQTPGQGLQFLFEYFSETQRNKGNFPGRFSGRQFSNSRSEMNVSTLELGDSALYLCASSLDGSNNEKLFFGSGTQLSVL.

The rearrangement uses TRBV28 and TRBJ2-7; no firm D call. V was shortened by 3 bases and J by 0 bases, with 6 bases between the two germline ends. CDR1 is MDHEN, CDR2 SYDVKM, per germline. This CDR3 region has 13 residues. CDR3: CASSLPSSYEQYF. CDR3 coding DNA: TGTGCCAGCAGTTTGCCCAGCTCCTACGAGCAGTACTTC.

The V and J genes are TRBV4-2 and TRBJ2-7; TRBD2 matches at 13 bases. Germline V gene lookup returns CDR1 LGHNA and CDR2 YNFKEQ. V was clipped by 1 base and J by 0 bases; unmatched bases: 3. The CDR3 is 17 residues long. The CDR3 sequence is CASSQATSGGSSYEQYF. The CDR3 coding sequence is TGTGCCAGCAGCCAAGCGACTAGCGGGGGGAGCTCCTACGAGCAGTACTTC.

The chain recombines TRBV30 with TRBJ2-7; D may be TRBD2 (5 bases). The CDR3 is 16 amino acids. CDR1 and CDR2 from the germline V gene are GTSNPN and SVGIG (reference sequence). V shed 3 bases and J shed 4 bases, with 22 bases lying between them. The CDR3 loop reads CAWREWAGSPSYEQYF. In DNA, the CDR3 is TGTGCCTGGAGAGAGTGGGCGGGCAGCCCCAGTTACGAGCAGTACTTC.

The chain combines TRBV5-1 with TRBJ1-2, with no clear D. Germline V gives CDR1 SGHRS, CDR2 YFSETQ. The CDR3 totals 13 residues. V was pared by 0 bases and J by 4 bases, with 7 bases between. The CDR3 spells CASSLGLAYGYTF. As DNA, the CDR3 is TGCGCCAGCAGCTTGGGGTTGGCCTATGGCTACACCTTC.

The rearrangement uses TRBV5-1 and TRBJ2-5; 7 bases are a match to TRBD1. CDR3 length: 16 amino acids. CDR1 is SGHRS, CDR2 YFSETQ, per germline. J was trimmed by 3 bases and V by 4 bases; bases with no gene match: 12. The CDR3 sequence: CASSAFTETGKETQYF. As DNA, the CDR3 is TGCGCCAGCAGCGCATTTACCGAGACAGGGAAAGAGACCCAGTACTTC.

The genes are TRBV7-3 and TRBJ2-3; D is undetermined. The V gene lost 5 bases and the J gene lost 9 bases, with 15 bases spanning the gap. CDR1 and CDR2 from the germline V gene are SGHTA and FQGTGA. This CDR3 is built from 13 residues. The CDR3 sequence is CASSERQGWTQYF. The CDR3 nucleotides are TGTGCCAGCAGCGAACGACAAGGTTGGACGCAGTATTTT.

This clone was seen more than once but under ten times. The chain has TRBV6-6 and TRBJ2-7; 9 nucleotides agree with TRBD2. The CDR3 is 15 amino acids. Germline lookup yields CDR1 MNHNY and CDR2 SVGAGI (reference sequence). V gave up 7 bases and J gave up 0 bases; unmatched junction bases: 7. The CDR3 sequence: CASTQLAGSSYEQYF. The CDR3 region has the DNA TGTGCCAGCACCCAGCTAGCGGGGAGCTCCTACGAGCAGTACTTC.

The rearrangement links TRBV28 to TRBJ2-7; 15 bases are a match to TRBD2. CDR3 length: 19 residues. The trim removed 2 bases at V and 2 bases at J, leaving 10 bases unmatched. Germline V lookup: CDR1 MDHEN, CDR2 SYDVKM. The CDR3 loop is CASSLMGLAGGIGAYEQYF. The CDR3 nucleotides are TGTGCCAGCAGTTTAATGGGACTAGCGGGAGGAATAGGGGCCTACGAGCAGTACTTC.

The chain has TRBV2 and TRBJ1-5, with 7 bases identical to TRBD1. CDR1 and CDR2 (germline): SNHLY, FYNNEI. The J segment lost 7 bases and the V segment lost 5 bases, leaving 2 bases of the junction unmatched. The CDR3 is 12 amino acids. This CDR3 is CASSSGGQPQHF. The CDR3 DNA reads TGTGCCAGCAGTTCAGGGGGACAGCCCCAGCATTTT.

V and J are TRBV11-2 and TRBJ2-1; 8 positions match TRBD2. The CDR3 runs to 15 residues. V shed 2 bases, J shed 5 bases, and the junction held 5 bases outside the gene matches. The V gene's germline CDR1 is SGHAT and CDR2 FQNNGV. The CDR3: CASSLPGGTNNEQFF. The CDR3 DNA is TGTGCCAGCAGCTTACCGGGGGGGACGAACAATGAGCAGTTCTTC.

This sequence joins TRBV30 and TRBJ1-5; D call uncertain. This CDR3 has 13 residues. CDR1 is GTSNPN and CDR2 is SVGIG in the germline V gene (reference sequence). V shed 2 bases and J shed 5 bases, with 10 bases lying between them. CDR3 nucleotides: TGTGCCTGGAGTCAAGGCGGGGATCAGCCCCAGCATTTT. Protein: CAWSQGGDQPQHF.

In its sample, this clone was seen a few times. The V gene is TRBV7-6, the J gene TRBJ2-1; 11 bases are a match to TRBD2. V trimming: 2 bases; J trimming: 4 bases; junction bases outside the gene matches: 7. Germline values: CDR1 SGHVS, CDR2 FNYEAQ. The CDR3 runs 17 residues. The CDR3, as DNA: TGTGCCAGCAGCTTACGTATAGCGGGGGGGGTATACAATGAGCAGTTCTTC. As protein: CASSLRIAGGVYNEQFF.